The 20 T cell receptor beta chains given below trace back to one sample, sequenced in a study of cytomegalovirus exposure and HLA in healthy donors (dated by TCRdb to 2016 to 2017). The method behind the library was the immunoSEQ multiplex PCR assay. For the multiplex PCR, a mixture combining 60 forward primers for TCR Vbeta segments and 13 reverse primers for TCR Jbeta segments was used. Sourced from immuneACCESS, this table was stored by TCRdb with only in-frame sequences that have V and J called. A share of the clones is absent; for the studies checked, an unresolved V gene accounts for under half, and the remainder has no known explanation. The sample's table lists a count of tens of thousands of clones. The top ten constitute 10% to 15% of the sample. Sequencing was performed on PBMCs. These receptors came from a woman in her twenties or thirties in good health and CMV-seropositive.

The chain links TRBV4-1 to TRBJ1-2; D unresolved. V was trimmed by 1 base and J by 7 bases, leaving 4 bases between them. The CDR3 covers 11 residues. Germline lookup yields CDR1 MGHRA and CDR2 YSYEKL. CDR3 bases: TGCGCCAGCAGCCAAGGGGCTGGCTACACCTTC. Translated: CASSQGAGYTF.

This chain joins TRBV12-5 and TRBJ2-3; maybe TRBD1 (5 bases). Trimming left V 5 bases short and J 3 bases short, with 12 bases between. The germline gives CDR1 LGHNT, CDR2 FRNRAP. CDR3 length equals 14 residues. The CDR3 spells CASGRQGRTDTQYF. The CDR3 DNA reads TGTGCTAGTGGTCGGCAGGGTAGGACAGATACGCAGTATTTT.

V and J are TRBV6-5 and TRBJ1-2; 11 nucleotides line up with TRBD1. Germline V CDR1 and CDR2: MNHEY, SVGAGI. J gave up 4 bases and V 2 bases, and 6 bases lay outside the gene matches. The CDR3 runs 16 residues. CDR3 coding DNA: TGTGCCAGCAGTTACGGGGGACAGGGGGGTAGCTATGGCTACACCTTC. This translates into CASSYGGQGGSYGYTF.

The CDR3 DNA sequence: TGTGCCAGCAGCTTGTCGGGGACTTACTACGAGCAGTACTTC. Protein: CASSLSGTYYEQYF. V usage is TRBV5-8 and J usage is TRBJ2-7, with D possibly TRBD2 on 6 matching bases. The V end lost 1 base, the J end lost 3 bases, and 11 bases lay between the germline ends. Germline lookup yields CDR1 SGHTS and CDR2 YDEGEE. The CDR3 runs to 14 residues.

The V and J genes are TRBV27 and TRBJ2-7; D is possibly TRBD1 (6 bases). The CDR3 length is 15 residues. Per germline, CDR1 MNHEY and CDR2 SMNVEV (reference sequence). The V and J ends lost 6 bases and 2 bases respectively, with 17 bases between them. CDR3 nucleotide sequence: TGTGCCAGCAGATCACCTAGGGGGTCGACCTACGAGCAGTACTTC. Residues: CASRSPRGSTYEQYF.

J is TRBJ2-7 and V is TRBV30; the match to TRBD1 covers 9 bases. This CDR3 has 14 amino acids. Trimming took 6 bases from V and 5 from J; bases not matched to a gene: 11. CDR1 and CDR2 from the germline V gene are GTSNPN and SVGIG (reference sequence). The CDR3 DNA is TGTGCCTGTTACTCTGGGGACAGGGCCCACGAGCAGTACTTC. This translates into CACYSGDRAHEQYF.

The chain joins TRBV28 to TRBJ1-2; maybe TRBD1 (5 bases). Germline V gene lookup returns CDR1 MDHEN and CDR2 SYDVKM. This CDR3 has 12 amino acids. Trimming removed 10 bases at V and 4 bases at J, with 13 bases between. As DNA, the CDR3 is TGTGCCACCTCTCCCCAGGGCTATGGCTACACCTTC. Protein: CATSPQGYGYTF.

The chain carries TRBV29-1 and TRBJ1-1; 7 bases are a match to TRBD1. There are 12 residues in the CDR3. CDR1 and CDR2 (germline): SQVTM, ANQGSEA. V lost 4 bases and J lost 2; bases outside the gene matches: 1. As DNA, the CDR3 is TGCAGCGTTGGGACAGGTAACACTGAAGCTTTCTTT. As protein: CSVGTGNTEAFF.

The V gene is TRBV6-1, the J gene TRBJ1-5, with D maybe TRBD1 (6 bases). CDR1 is MNHNS, CDR2 SASEGT, per germline. Trimming took 4 bases from V and 8 from J, leaving 18 bases between them. There are 15 residues in the CDR3. CDR3 region: CASSAGTGTSKPQHF. The CDR3 DNA reads as TGTGCCAGCAGTGCAGGAACCGGGACATCGAAGCCCCAGCATTTT.

The chain has TRBV7-6 and TRBJ1-5; 10 nucleotides line up with TRBD1. Germline CDR1 is SGHVS and CDR2 is FNYEAQ. The V gene end was trimmed by 1 base and the J gene end by 5 bases; junction bases not matched to a gene: 8. CDR3 size: 17 residues. CDR3 sequence reads: CASSLEVGTGDDQPQHF. For the CDR3, the DNA is TGTGCCAGCAGCTTAGAAGTGGGGACAGGGGATGATCAGCCCCAGCATTTT. Full variable domain (missing parts from reference TRBV7-6 and TRBJ1-5): GAGVSQSPRYKVTKRGQDVALRCDPISGHVSLYWYRQALGQGPEFLTYFNYEAQQDKSGLPNDRFSAERPEGSISTLTIQRTEQRDSAMYRCASSLEVGTGDDQPQHFGDGTRLSIL.

V usage is TRBV5-1 and J usage is TRBJ1-1; weak D call: TRBD1 (5 bases). V lost 4 bases and J lost 6, with 31 bases in between. CDR3 length: 19 residues. Germline V gives CDR1 SGHRS, CDR2 YFSETQ. CDR3 amino acids: CASSPMSGLRNKVGSEAFF. The CDR3 DNA reads TGCGCCAGCAGCCCTATGTCGGGACTCCGGAACAAAGTGGGCTCTGAAGCTTTCTTT.

The V call is TRBV7-9, the J call TRBJ1-1; tentative D call: TRBD1 (5 bases). With 3 bases removed from V and 5 bases from J, the gap between germline ends came to 10 bases. CDR1 is SEHNR and CDR2 is FQNEAQ in the germline V gene (reference sequence). The CDR3 covers 13 residues. CDR3 DNA: TGTGCCAGCAGCTTGGGGGAGGTTACTGAAGCTTTCTTT. This sequence encodes CASSLGEVTEAFF.

The chain has TRBV19 and TRBJ1-2; 10 bases are shared with TRBD1. Germline V gene data show CDR1 as LNHDA and CDR2 as SQIVND (reference sequence). V dropped 4 bases and J dropped 0; count of bases not matched to a gene: 5. The CDR3 spans 16 residues. The CDR3 here is CASSRQGAKANYGYTF. CDR3 DNA: TGTGCCAGTAGTAGACAGGGGGCAAAGGCTAACTATGGCTACACCTTC.

The genes are TRBV4-1 and TRBJ2-2, with D possibly being TRBD2 (6 bases). CDR1 MGHRA and CDR2 YSYEKL come from the germline V gene. The CDR3 covers 16 residues. V lost 5 bases, J lost 6 bases, and 19 bases lay in between. The CDR3 coding sequence is TGCGCCAGCAGCGGCCGCACCGGCCTAGCGCCCGGGGAGCTGTTTTTT. It yields the protein CASSGRTGLAPGELFF.

The chain recombines TRBV6-6 with TRBJ2-7; D unclear. Germline assignment: CDR1 MNHNY and CDR2 SVGAGI (reference sequence). This CDR3 is built from 12 residues. V gave up 0 bases and J gave up 7 bases, with 7 bases separating them. CDR3 amino acids: CASSYSMREQYF. CDR3 DNA: TGTGCCAGCAGTTACTCGATGAGGGAGCAGTACTTC.

J is TRBJ2-3 and V is TRBV4-2, with a weak D call TRBD2 (5 bases). Germline V gives CDR1 LGHNA, CDR2 YNFKEQ. The CDR3 covers 14 residues. The V gene lost 1 base and the J gene lost 4 bases, with 9 bases spanning the gap. CDR3 sequence (DNA): TGTGCCAGCAGCCAAGGCGGAGCGGCAGATACGCAGTATTTT. Translated: CASSQGGAADTQYF.

J is TRBJ2-2 and V is TRBV18, with 8 nucleotides matching TRBD1. There are 17 residues in the CDR3. V shed 3 bases and J 4 bases; nucleotides not matched to a gene: 10. The germline V gene encodes CDR1 KGHSH and CDR2 LQKENI. This CDR3 reads CASSPPQGALGTGELFF. The CDR3 nucleotides read TGTGCCAGCTCACCTCCTCAGGGGGCGCTGGGCACCGGGGAGCTGTTTTTT.

This clone ranks as medium-sized (0.01 to 0.1%) in terms of frequency. V usage is TRBV27 and J usage is TRBJ2-1; TRBD1 matches at 7 bases. The germline V gene has CDR1 MNHEY and CDR2 SMNVEV (reference sequence). Trimming removed 3 bases from V and 9 bases from J; junction bases left unmatched: 5. The CDR3 contains 13 residues. Here the CDR3 DNA reads TGTGCCAGCAGTTTCACACAGGGGAGTGAGCAGTTCTTC. It codes for CASSFTQGSEQFF.

The chain uses TRBV30 and TRBJ2-1; no clear D gene. The germline gives CDR1 GTSNPN, CDR2 SVGIG (reference sequence). This CDR3 is 11 amino acids long. Deletions cut 4 bases from V and 8 bases from J, with 9 bases between. The DNA for the CDR3 is TGTGCCTGGAACTTTCGTGATGAGCAGTTCTTC. It specifies CAWNFRDEQFF.

This CDR3 is CASSLWGRYTDTQYF. CDR3 nucleotide sequence: TGTGCCAGCAGTTTGTGGGGGCGGTATACAGATACGCAGTATTTT. The chain couples TRBV28 to TRBJ2-3, with D tentatively TRBD1 (6 bases). CDR3 length: 15 amino acids. V gave up 3 bases and J gave up 3 bases, with 13 bases separating them. Germline loops: CDR1 MDHEN, CDR2 SYDVKM.